There are a few counts of the clone carrying this TCR beta chain. There are 14 residues in the CDR3. Germline CDR1 SNHLY, CDR2 FYNNEI. V gave up 4 bases and J gave up 4 bases, with 10 bases separating them. Generated by immunoSEQ multiplex PCR, the TCRdb table keeps only in-frame clones and is missing some. The sample lists 75,000 to 100,000 clones; about 86% were seen once. The data stem from a study of control samples from healthy donors and cancer patients. Source material: blood. The receptor was isolated from a man aged 25-45 years in good health. The chain is built from TRBV2 and TRBJ2-2; D gene unclear. CDR3 nucleotide sequence: TGTGCCAGCAGTGCCAGCAGTAGCACCGGGGAGCTGTTTTTT. This encodes CASSASSSTGELFF. The variable domain in full, with the rest retrieved from reference TRBV2 and TRBJ2-2, is EPEVTQTPSHQVTQMGQEVILRCVPISNHLYFYWYRQILGQKVEFLVSFYNNEISEKSEIFDDQFSVERPDGSNFTLKIRSTKLEDSAMYFCASSASSSTGELFFGEGSRLTVL.